One sample yielded the 16 T cell receptor beta chains listed below, sequenced in a study of cytomegalovirus exposure and HLA in healthy donors. The PCR employed 60 Vbeta primers together with 13 Jbeta primers. Profiled with immunoSEQ multiplex PCR; TCRdb holds only in-frame clones, not every one. There are some 190,000 clones in the sample; 82% occur only once, and over 1.5% lies in the top ten. Sequenced material: PBMCs. The receptors here all came from a man aged 35-49 years in good health and CMV-seronegative.

V is TRBV6-5 and J is TRBJ1-1; the D gene is possibly TRBD1 (5 bases). Germline V lookup: CDR1 MNHEY, CDR2 SVGAGI. Trimming stripped 4 bases from V and 4 bases from J, with 19 bases between. CDR3 length: 16 residues. The CDR3 sequence is CASSSPRGGIGTEAFF. The CDR3 DNA is TGTGCCAGCAGTTCGCCTAGGGGTGGTATCGGCACTGAAGCTTTCTTT.

This clone showed up just once. V usage is TRBV9 and J usage is TRBJ1-5; 10 bases agree with TRBD1. This CDR3 is 14 amino acids long. V lost 7 bases to trimming and J lost 4 bases; unmatched junction nucleotides: 5. Germline V gene lookup returns CDR1 SGDLS and CDR2 YYNGEE. The CDR3 loop reads CASGTGEGNQPQHF. In DNA, the CDR3 is TGTGCCAGCGGGACAGGGGAAGGTAATCAGCCCCAGCATTTT.

This rearrangement joins TRBV9 to TRBJ2-3; the match to TRBD2 covers 11 bases. Germline CDR1 is SGDLS and CDR2 is YYNGEE. Germline trimming cut 4 bases from V and 3 bases from J; bases unmatched to any gene: 7. The CDR3 is 16 amino acids. CDR3 region: CASSPGASGGTDTQYF. The CDR3 DNA sequence: TGTGCCAGCAGCCCAGGGGCTAGCGGGGGGACAGATACGCAGTATTTT.

The rearrangement links TRBV9 to TRBJ2-5; D perhaps matches TRBD1 (5 bases). Germline values: CDR1 SGDLS, CDR2 YYNGEE. Deletions cut 3 bases from V and 0 bases from J, with 15 bases between. The length of the CDR3 is 16 residues. The CDR3 DNA sequence: TGTGCCAGCAGCGCGATGACAGCCTCTAACCAAGAGACCCAGTACTTC. Translating gives CASSAMTASNQETQYF.

The chain employs TRBV4-2 and TRBJ2-3; TRBD1 matches at 7 bases. V shed 2 bases, J shed 1 base, and the junction held 9 bases outside the gene matches. This CDR3 comprises 17 residues. The germline V gene encodes CDR1 LGHNA and CDR2 YNFKEQ. The CDR3 loop is CASSQSRIGQGTDTQYF. For the CDR3, the DNA is TGTGCCAGCAGCCAATCCCGGATCGGACAGGGCACAGATACGCAGTATTTT.

The chain links TRBV2 to TRBJ1-6; TRBD1 is a possible D gene (5 bases). There are 15 residues in the CDR3. V was cut by 7 bases and J by 6 bases, with 16 bases left in between. The germline V gene encodes CDR1 SNHLY and CDR2 FYNNEI. The CDR3 sequence is CASKFGLGGNSPLHF. CDR3 nucleotides: TGTGCCAGCAAGTTCGGGTTGGGGGGTAATTCACCCCTCCACTTT.

V gene TRBV11-2 combines with J gene TRBJ1-3; maybe TRBD1 (6 bases). V gave up 3 bases and J gave up 4 bases, with 10 bases separating them. The CDR3 runs 14 residues. From germline, CDR1 is SGHAT and CDR2 FQNNGV. The CDR3 region has the DNA TGTGCCAGCAGCTTCCAGGACAGAGGAAACACCATATATTTT. It translates to CASSFQDRGNTIYF. The whole variable domain, remainder taken from reference TRBV11-2 and TRBJ1-3, is EAGVAQSPRYKIIEKRQSVAFWCNPISGHATLYWYQQILGQGPKLLIQFQNNGVVDDSQLPKDRFSAERLKGVDSTLKIQPAKLEDSAVYLCASSFQDRGNTIYFGEGSWLTVV.

The chain joins TRBV6-5 to TRBJ1-3, with 7 bases aligning to TRBD1. V trimming: 8 bases; J trimming: 2 bases; junction bases outside the gene matches: 9. Germline V lookup: CDR1 MNHEY, CDR2 SVGAGI. This CDR3 region has 15 residues. The chain's CDR3 is CASHHRGMAGNTIYF. The CDR3 region has the DNA TGTGCCAGCCATCACAGGGGCATGGCTGGAAACACCATATATTTT.

Remarks on this clone: Other DNA sequences in this specimen translate into the identical CDR3. This chain links TRBV7-9 with TRBJ1-2; perhaps TRBD1 as D (6 bases). CDR3 length equals 13 residues. The V gene's germline CDR1 is SEHNR and CDR2 FQNEAQ (reference sequence). Between the trimmed V and J ends, which lost 5 bases and 4 bases, there was a span of 11 bases. The CDR3 DNA sequence: TGTGCCAGCAGCCGGACAGACCCCTATGGCTACACCTTC. Protein sequence: CASSRTDPYGYTF.

The chain combines TRBV4-3 with TRBJ1-1, with 10 nucleotides matching TRBD1. The ends lost 4 bases at V and 4 bases at J; junction bases unmatched: 9. In germline, CDR1 is LGHNA, CDR2 YSLEER. This CDR3 is built from 16 residues. CDR3 amino acids: CASSRTIRDRGTEAFF. Here the CDR3 DNA reads TGCGCCAGCAGCCGAACGATCCGGGACAGGGGCACTGAAGCTTTCTTT.

This clone was recorded a few times. The CDR3 DNA reads as TGTGCCAGCAGCGGATGGAAAGGGACAGAGGGGTTCACCGGGGAGCTGTTTTTT. Its protein is CASSGWKGTEGFTGELFF. This chain uses TRBV7-6 with TRBJ2-2; TRBD1 matches 7 bases. The CDR3 runs 18 residues. Germline V gives CDR1 SGHVS, CDR2 FNYEAQ. V shed 5 bases and J 4 bases; nucleotides not matched to a gene: 16.

Worth noting for this clone: Other DNA variants within this sample encode the same CDR3. The genes are TRBV19 and TRBJ2-3; 11 bases agree with TRBD2. The CDR3 sequence is 18 residues long. The junction had 10 bases not matched to a gene; V was cut back by 5 bases and J by 0 bases. Germline loops: CDR1 LNHDA, CDR2 SQIVND (reference sequence). The CDR3 region has the DNA TGTGCCAGTAGTCGGACTAGCGGGTCCAGTTCTAGCACAGATACGCAGTATTTT. This sequence encodes CASSRTSGSSSSTDTQYF.

The genes are TRBV9 and TRBJ1-2, with D tentatively TRBD1 (5 bases). This CDR3 contains 15 residues. The V gene's germline CDR1 is SGDLS and CDR2 YYNGEE. V was shortened by 0 bases and J by 4 bases, with 13 bases between the two germline ends. CDR3 region: CASSVATGRGYGYTF. The CDR3 nucleotides are TGTGCCAGCAGCGTAGCTACCGGTAGGGGCTATGGCTACACCTTC. The full variable domain, completed using reference TRBV9 and TRBJ1-2, is DSGVTQTPKHLITATGQRVTLRCSPRSGDLSVYWYQQSLDQGLQFLIQYYNGEERAKGNILERFSAQQFPDLHSELNLSSLELGDSALYFCASSVATGRGYGYTFGSGTRLTVV.

This clone appeared a few times. The J gene is TRBJ1-2, the V gene TRBV5-1; no clear D. The CDR3 is made up of 13 amino acids. Trimming left V 0 bases short and J 4 bases short, with 7 bases between. Germline assignment: CDR1 SGHRS and CDR2 YFSETQ. The DNA for the CDR3 is TGCGCCAGCAGCTTGGACGGTCGCTATGGCTACACCTTC. Translated, it gives CASSLDGRYGYTF.

V and J are TRBV19 and TRBJ2-7, with 7 nucleotides matching TRBD1. V shed 5 bases, J shed 4 bases, and the junction held 8 bases outside the gene matches. Per the germline V gene, CDR1 is LNHDA and CDR2 is SQIVND (reference sequence). This CDR3 is built from 14 residues. The CDR3 spells CASSPLDRRYEQYF. CDR3 nucleotide sequence: TGTGCCAGTAGTCCGTTGGACAGGCGGTACGAGCAGTACTTC.

The chain couples TRBV6-5 to TRBJ2-2; possible D gene TRBD2, 6 bases. Germline CDR1 and CDR2: MNHEY and SVGAGI. Trimming took 2 bases from V and 6 from J, leaving 13 bases between them. The CDR3 contains 15 residues. In DNA form, the CDR3 reads TGTGCCAGCAGTTACCCCCAACGCGGGGCCGGGGAGCTGTTTTTT. It yields the protein CASSYPQRGAGELFF.